This passage covers 2 T cell receptor beta chains from one sample sequenced in a study of T cell clones after liver transplantation (dated by TCRdb to between 2018 and 2021). Library construction relied on the immunoSEQ multiplex PCR assay. Entries here come from immuneACCESS through TCRdb and include only in-frame sequences with V and J called. Some clones fail to appear in such tables; in the studies checked, an unresolved V gene covers under half of the shortfall, and the cause of the remainder is unknown. The sample table records about 75,000 clones; 90% of these occur just once. Less than 3.5% of the sample is in the top ten clones. The label giving this sample's time point can be read as: pre-transplant. The sample here was CD4+ T cells from blood, taken before liver transplant. The receptors were sampled from a human donor who received a liver transplant.

The rearrangement uses TRBV29-1 and TRBJ2-3, with D possibly TRBD2 on 6 matching bases. The germline V gene has CDR1 SQVTM and CDR2 ANQGSEA. This CDR3 contains 12 residues. V was cut by 4 bases and J by 5 bases, with 10 bases left in between. CDR3 residues: CSVGRGGDTQYF. CDR3 in DNA: TGCAGCGTTGGAAGGGGAGGAGATACGCAGTATTTT.

The chain combines TRBV10-3 with TRBJ2-7; 13 bases map to TRBD2. Trimming took 6 bases from V and 5 from J; bases not matched to a gene: 13. The CDR3 runs 17 residues. The germline gives CDR1 ENHRY, CDR2 SYGVKD. DNA of the CDR3: TGTGCCATCAGCGTAACCGCTGGGACTAGCGGGAACCACGAGCAGTACTTC. Protein: CAISVTAGTSGNHEQYF.